This record covers a single TCR beta chain. Germline is not matched at one junction end, which may reflect a read error. The germline V gene has CDR1 SGHTA and CDR2 FQGNSA. The CDR3 is 13 amino acids. This entry comes from a study of shared clonotypes between healthy human individuals. The protocol was immunoSEQ multiplex PCR, while the TCRdb copy is restricted to in-frame clones and leaves out a portion. Among a few million clones listed, approximately 92% were seen once. The chain uses TRBV7-2 and TRBJ2-1; D unresolved. This clonotype was obtained from a man aged 18-30 years in good health. Sequencing was performed on naive CD4+ T cells sorted from blood. Subset given: CD45RA+ positively selected. CDR3 region: CASRLAGGREQFF. CDR3 DNA sequence: TGTGCCAGCAGGTTAGCCGGTGGTAGAGAGCAGTTCTTC.